This T cell receptor beta chain was sequenced for a study of vaccination and CD4 T cells after COVID-19. The CDR3 spans 14 residues. Deletions cut 3 bases from V and 3 bases from J, with 13 bases between. Germline values: CDR1 GTSNPN, CDR2 SVGIG (reference sequence). An Oncomine TCR Beta short-read assay was used to sequence the DNA from cultured CD4+ T cells. TCRdb reprocessed the PCR reads via MiXCR and lists one record per CDR3 protein. The sample includes 12,000 or so distinct CDR3 sequences, around 60% of them seen just once. Notes on this clonotype: What it recognizes is unknown.

Regarding treatment: roughly 10-day PBMC culture with coronavirus spike peptide pools or control peptides (ViraFEST assay). This chain links TRBV30 with TRBJ2-3; tentative D call: TRBD2 (6 bases). What was sequenced was CD4+ T cells from blood, cultured in vitro. The TCR comes from a human donor who had recovered from COVID-19. CDR3 sequence (DNA): TGTGCCTGGAGCCCGGGAGTGGAGACAGATACGCAGTATTTT. This translates into CAWSPGVETDTQYF.